Shown below are 14 T cell receptor beta chains from a single sample sequenced in a study of identical twins. Via MiXCR, TCRdb re-called the 5' RACE reads, giving one row per CDR3 protein. The sample shows roughly 690,000 distinct CDR3 sequences, 5.5% to 6.5% of them seen only once. The sample was naive T cells sorted from blood. The receptors derive from a man between 18 and 35 years old in good health.

This clonotype has ten or more counts. The rearrangement links TRBV5-1 to TRBJ2-2, with TRBD2 as a possible D gene (6 bases). Trimming removed 0 bases from V and 7 bases from J, with 16 bases in between. The CDR3 contains 16 residues. Germline CDR1 is SGHRS and CDR2 is YFSETQ. The DNA for the CDR3 is TGCGCCAGCAGCTTGGTCGGGAGTAGGGCCGGCGGGGAGCTGTTTTTT. This sequence encodes CASSLVGSRAGGELFF.

V is TRBV12-3 or TRBV12-4 and J is TRBJ2-2; TRBD2 matches 7 bases. This CDR3 is built from 19 residues. The V and J ends lost 3 bases and 4 bases, in that order; junction bases with no gene match: 17. In DNA, the CDR3 is TGTGCCAGCAGTTTCAAAGCGTGGGCCGCTAGCGGACTCACCGGGGAGCTGTTTTTT. Its protein is CASSFKAWAASGLTGELFF.

The sample holds many counts of this clonotype. The chain carries TRBV29-1 and TRBJ2-5; a weak D match, TRBD1 (5 bases). The CDR3 consists of 11 residues. CDR1 is SQVTM and CDR2 is ANQGSEA in the germline V gene. V was cut by 4 bases and J by 5 bases, with 8 bases left in between. The CDR3 loop reads CSVAGSETQYF. CDR3 DNA: TGCAGCGTTGCAGGGTCGGAGACCCAGTACTTC.

This clonotype was detected many times. V is TRBV15 and J is TRBJ2-3, with a possible D match to TRBD2 (6 bases). The CDR3 spans 18 residues. Trimming cost V 1 base and J 7 bases, with 24 bases left between them. The germline V gene has CDR1 LNHNV and CDR2 YYDKDF (reference sequence). CDR3 DNA sequence: TGTGCCACCAGCAGAGGTCGGACCGGGGTAGCGGAAGACCATACGCAGTATTTT. This codes for CATSRGRTGVAEDHTQYF.

At least ten counts were recorded for this clonotype. This chain links TRBV5-1 with TRBJ2-7; D may be TRBD1 or TRBD2 (5 bases each). With 4 bases removed from V and 3 bases from J, the gap between germline ends came to 14 bases. The CDR3 extends over 14 amino acids. Germline V lookup: CDR1 SGHRS, CDR2 YFSETQ. CDR3 loop: CASSLRDGDYEQYF. For the CDR3, the DNA is TGCGCCAGCAGCCTCCGGGACGGAGACTACGAGCAGTACTTC.

This clonotype was seen at least ten times. CDR3 bases: TGTGCCAGCAGGACCCACTCTTCATACGAGCAGTACTTC. Protein product: CASRTHSSYEQYF. The V call is TRBV12-3 or TRBV12-4, the J call TRBJ2-7, with D uncertain. The CDR3 loop spans 13 amino acids. The V end was cut by 6 bases, the J end by 4 bases, with 13 bases between.

There are many counts of this clonotype. The rearrangement uses TRBV6-5 and TRBJ2-5; tentatively, D is TRBD1 (6 bases). V shed 7 bases and J shed 4 bases, with 7 bases lying between them. The germline CDR1 and CDR2 sequences are MNHEY and SVGAGI. The CDR3 runs to 11 residues. The CDR3 is CASTRGETQYF. The CDR3, as DNA: TGTGCCAGCACCAGGGGAGAGACCCAGTACTTC.

This clonotype occurred a few times. The V call is TRBV19, the J call TRBJ1-6, with TRBD1 matching 9 bases. V gave up 8 bases and J gave up 5 bases; unmatched junction bases: 7. CDR3 length: 15 amino acids. Germline V gives CDR1 LNHDA, CDR2 SQIVND (reference sequence). CDR3 sequence reads: CASCPGDRDNSPLHF. The CDR3 nucleotides read TGTGCCAGTTGTCCTGGGGACAGGGATAATTCACCCCTCCACTTT.

In its sample, this clonotype was seen many times. The rearrangement joins TRBV6-1 to TRBJ1-5; D possibly corresponds to TRBD1 (5 bases). The CDR3 consists of 14 residues. Looked up from germline, CDR1 is MNHNS and CDR2 is SASEGT. V lost 6 bases, J lost 5 bases, and 14 bases lay in between. The CDR3 loop is CASSPGTAYQPQHF. CDR3 DNA sequence: TGTGCCAGCAGCCCAGGGACGGCATATCAGCCCCAGCATTTT.

The chain joins TRBV6-5 to TRBJ2-5, with 7 positions matching TRBD2. The germline CDR1 and CDR2 sequences are MNHEY and SVGAGI. V dropped 4 bases and J dropped 2; count of bases not matched to a gene: 10. The CDR3 covers 16 residues. Here the CDR3 DNA reads TGTGCCAGCAGTTGGGGCGCCCTAGCGGAACAAGAGACCCAGTACTTC. This sequence encodes CASSWGALAEQETQYF.

J is TRBJ1-2 and V is TRBV20-1, with D perhaps matching TRBD1 (6 bases). CDR1 is DFQATT, CDR2 SNEGSKA, per germline (reference sequence). V was trimmed by 5 bases and J by 1 base, leaving 20 bases between them. CDR3 length: 16 residues. In DNA form, the CDR3 reads TGCAGTGCTTCCCCCGAGGGGGGGGTCTATAACTATGGCTACACCTTC. Its translation is CSASPEGGVYNYGYTF.

There are a few counts of this clonotype. V is TRBV30 and J is TRBJ2-2, with D unclear. CDR1 and CDR2 from the germline V gene are GTSNPN and SVGIG (reference sequence). This CDR3 contains 13 residues. Trimming removed 3 bases at V and 2 bases at J, with 7 bases between. The CDR3 DNA sequence: TGTGCCTGGAGAAGAGACAACACCGGGGAGCTGTTTTTT. Protein sequence: CAWRRDNTGELFF.

In this sample, this clonotype turned up once. The V call is TRBV4-1, the J call TRBJ2-5; 10 positions agree with TRBD1. This CDR3 contains 16 residues. Germline V CDR1 and CDR2: MGHRA, YSYEKL. The trim removed 0 bases at V and 5 bases at J, leaving 6 bases unmatched. CDR3 DNA: TGCGCCAGCAGCCAAGAAGGGACAGGGGTATGGGAGACCCAGTACTTC. Translating it yields CASSQEGTGVWETQYF.

This clonotype was seen many times. The CDR3 sequence: CASSTAHRLASYEQYF. In DNA form, the CDR3 reads TGTGCCAGCAGTACAGCGCACCGTTTAGCCTCCTACGAGCAGTACTTC. The chain has TRBV12-3 or TRBV12-4 and TRBJ2-7; the D is unclear. The germline V and J ends were trimmed by 5 bases and 0 bases, with 17 bases remaining between them. The CDR3 sequence is 16 residues long.